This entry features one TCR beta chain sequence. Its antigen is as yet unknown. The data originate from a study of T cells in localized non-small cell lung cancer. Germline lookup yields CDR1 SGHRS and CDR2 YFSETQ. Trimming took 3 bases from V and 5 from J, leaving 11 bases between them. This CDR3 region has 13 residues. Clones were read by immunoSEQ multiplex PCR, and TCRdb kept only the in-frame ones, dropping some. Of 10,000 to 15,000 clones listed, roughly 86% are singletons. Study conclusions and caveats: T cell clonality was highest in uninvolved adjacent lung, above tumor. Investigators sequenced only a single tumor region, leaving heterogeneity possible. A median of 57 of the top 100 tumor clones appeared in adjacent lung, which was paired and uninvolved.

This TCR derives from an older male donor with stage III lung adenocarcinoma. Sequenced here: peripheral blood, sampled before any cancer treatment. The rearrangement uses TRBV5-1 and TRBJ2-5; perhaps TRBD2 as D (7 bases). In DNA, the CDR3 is TGCGCCAGCAGCTGGGGGGGCTGGGAGACCCAGTACTTC. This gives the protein CASSWGGWETQYF.